This T cell receptor (beta chain) came from a study of OX40 agonist ivuxolimab in advanced cancers. Overall study context: Age averaged around 59 years (range roughly 23 to 79), and more than 80% were male.

Profiling relied on immunoSEQ multiplex PCR, and the TCRdb table lists in-frame clones only, not all of them. Of over 95,000 clones listed, roughly 80% are singletons. The CDR3 is made up of 13 amino acids. Germline loops: CDR1 SGHNT, CDR2 YYREEE (reference sequence). Between the trimmed V and J ends, which lost 2 bases and 0 bases, there was a span of 6 bases. Sequenced here: CD4+ or CD8+ T cells sorted from blood, sampled in a trial of the OX40 agonist ivuxolimab. This sequence was found in an adult with an advanced solid tumor such as melanoma, head and neck, liver or kidney cancer. The chain carries TRBV5-4 and TRBJ2-7; the D is unclear. This chain's CDR3 is CASSLASSYEQYF. The CDR3 region has the DNA TGTGCCAGCAGCTTAGCGTCCTCCTACGAGCAGTACTTC.